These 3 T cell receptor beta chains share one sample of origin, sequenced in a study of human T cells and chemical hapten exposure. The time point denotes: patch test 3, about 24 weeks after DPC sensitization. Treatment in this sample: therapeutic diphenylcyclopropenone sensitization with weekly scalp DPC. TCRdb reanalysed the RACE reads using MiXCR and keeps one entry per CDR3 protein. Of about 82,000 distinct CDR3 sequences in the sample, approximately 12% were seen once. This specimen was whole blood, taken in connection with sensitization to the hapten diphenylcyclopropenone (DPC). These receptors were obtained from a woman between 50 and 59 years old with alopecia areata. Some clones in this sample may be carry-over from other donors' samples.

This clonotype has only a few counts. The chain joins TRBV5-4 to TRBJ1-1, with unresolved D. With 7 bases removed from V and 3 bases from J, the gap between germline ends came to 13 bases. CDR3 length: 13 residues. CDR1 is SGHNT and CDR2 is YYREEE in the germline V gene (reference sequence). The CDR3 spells CASGYKSHTEAFF. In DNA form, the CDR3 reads TGTGCCAGCGGGTATAAGAGTCACACTGAAGCTTTCTTT.

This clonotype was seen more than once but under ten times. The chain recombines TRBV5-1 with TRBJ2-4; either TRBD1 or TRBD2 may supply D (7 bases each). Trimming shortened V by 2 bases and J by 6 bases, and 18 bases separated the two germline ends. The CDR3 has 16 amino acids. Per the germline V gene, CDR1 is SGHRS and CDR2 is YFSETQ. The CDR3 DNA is TGCGCCAGCAGCTTCTCCCCGGGCAGGGGGGGAAACATTCAGTACTTC. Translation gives CASSFSPGRGGNIQYF.

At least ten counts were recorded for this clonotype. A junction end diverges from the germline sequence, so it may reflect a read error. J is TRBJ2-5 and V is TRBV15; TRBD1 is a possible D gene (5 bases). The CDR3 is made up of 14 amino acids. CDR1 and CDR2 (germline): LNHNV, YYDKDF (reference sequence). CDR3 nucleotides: TGTGCCACCGGCAGAAGCCCAGGGATCGAGACCCAGTACTTC. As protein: CATGRSPGIETQYF.